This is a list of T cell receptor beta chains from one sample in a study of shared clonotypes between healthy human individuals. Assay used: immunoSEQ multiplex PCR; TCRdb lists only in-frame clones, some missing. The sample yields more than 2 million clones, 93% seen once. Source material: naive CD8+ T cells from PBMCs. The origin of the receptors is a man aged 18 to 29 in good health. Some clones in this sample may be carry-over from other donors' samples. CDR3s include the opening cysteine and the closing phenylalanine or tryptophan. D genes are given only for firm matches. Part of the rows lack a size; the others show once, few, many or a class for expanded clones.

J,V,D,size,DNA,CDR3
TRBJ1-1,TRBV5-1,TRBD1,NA,TGCGCCAGCAGCTCCATGACAGGGGGCTTGGACACTGAAGCTTTCTTT,CASSSMTGGLDTEAFF
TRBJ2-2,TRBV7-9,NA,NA,TGTGCCGCTGAGGGGGGAGATTTGATGAACACCGGGGAGCTGTTTTTT,CAAEGGDLMNTGELFF
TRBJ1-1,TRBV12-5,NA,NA,TGTGCTAGTGGTTTCGATACGACCGCGACAGTGAACACTGAAGCTTTCTTT,CASGFDTTATVNTEAFF
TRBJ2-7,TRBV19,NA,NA,TGTGCCAGTAGTATTAGTCGGGCCCCGTCCTACGAGCAGTACTTC,CASSISRAPSYEQYF
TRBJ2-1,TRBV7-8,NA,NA,TGTGCCAGCAGCCCCAGCCCCGGGACTGCCTACAATGAGCAGTTCTTC,CASSPSPGTAYNEQFF
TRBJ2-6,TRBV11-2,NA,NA,TGTGCCAGCAGCCCTGAGGTTGGTGGGGCCAACGTCCTGACTTTC,CASSPEVGGANVLTF
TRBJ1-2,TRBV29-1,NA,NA,TGCAGCGTCCCTCCGGTCAGGGGAGAGAACTATGGCTACACCTTC,CSVPPVRGENYGYTF
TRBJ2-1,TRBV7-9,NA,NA,TGTGCCAGCAGACAAACTAACTACAATGAGCAGTTCTTC,CASRQTNYNEQFF
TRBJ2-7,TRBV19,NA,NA,TGTGCCAGTAGTATAGATGGTTACGAGCAGTACTTC,CASSIDGYEQYF
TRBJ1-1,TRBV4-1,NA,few,TGCGCCAGCAGCCATCCTCGCGGCGAAGCTTTCTTT,CASSHPRGEAFF
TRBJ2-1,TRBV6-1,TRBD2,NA,TGTGCCAGCAGAGCCATCGGGACTAGCGGCCCTCAGGCGTTCTTC,CASRAIGTSGPQAFF
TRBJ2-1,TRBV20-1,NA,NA,TGCAGTGCAGATACCGACAATGAGCAGTTCTTC,CSADTDNEQFF
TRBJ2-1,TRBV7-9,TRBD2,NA,TGTGCCAGCAGCTTGGCGACTAGCGGGAAAGCTAATGAGCAGTTCTTC,CASSLATSGKANEQFF
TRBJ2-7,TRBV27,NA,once,TGTGCCAGCAGTCCCCGACAGAGCTCCTACGAGCAGTACTTC,CASSPRQSSYEQYF
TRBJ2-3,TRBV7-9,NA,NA,TGTGCCAGCAGCTTCTATGAGAGGGAAGGGGGAGATACGCAGTATTTT,CASSFYEREGGDTQYF
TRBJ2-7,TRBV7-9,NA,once,TGTGCCAGCAGCTTAATGTCCGGGTACCACGAGCAGTACTTC,CASSLMSGYHEQYF
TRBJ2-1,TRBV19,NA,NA,TGTGCCAGTAGTATAGCAGGGCTCAACAATGAGCAGTTCTTC,CASSIAGLNNEQFF
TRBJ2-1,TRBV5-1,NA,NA,TGCGCCAGCAGCTTGTTGGGGGGAGTTAGCAATGAGCAGTTCTTC,CASSLLGGVSNEQFF
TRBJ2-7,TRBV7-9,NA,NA,TGTGCCAGCAGCCAACCGGGACAATCTTCCTACGAGCAGTACTTC,CASSQPGQSSYEQYF
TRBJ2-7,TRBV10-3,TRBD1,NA,TGTGCCATCAGTGAGGCGACATCGGGACAGGGGGTCTTCTACGAGCAGTACTTC,CAISEATSGQGVFYEQYF
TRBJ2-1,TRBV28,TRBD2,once,TGTGCCAGCAGCCCTAGCGGCATTTACAATGAGCAGTTCTTC,CASSPSGIYNEQFF
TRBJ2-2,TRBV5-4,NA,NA,TGTGCCAGCAGCATTGGAGGGGGCACCGGGGAGCTGTTTTTT,CASSIGGGTGELFF
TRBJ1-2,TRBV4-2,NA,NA,TGTGCCAGCAGCCAAGTTGAAGGGATAAACTATGGCTACACCTTC,CASSQVEGINYGYTF
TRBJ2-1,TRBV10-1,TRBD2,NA,TGCGCCAGCAGCGACCTAGCGGGAGCCAATGAGCAGTTCTTC,CASSDLAGANEQFF
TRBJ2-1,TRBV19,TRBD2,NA,TGTGCCAGTATGGCGGGACTACGAAGTTTCCATGAGCAGTTCTTC,CASMAGLRSFHEQFF
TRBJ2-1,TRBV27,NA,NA,TGTGCCAGCAGTAACAATGATGGGATCACCCGATACAATGAGCAGTTCTTC,CASSNNDGITRYNEQFF
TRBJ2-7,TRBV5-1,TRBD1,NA,TGCGCCAGCAGTCGGGACAGGGTCGAGCAGTACTTC,CASSRDRVEQYF
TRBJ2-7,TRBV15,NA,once,TGTGCCACCAGCAGTGACCATAGCGAGTTCTACGAGCAGTACTTC,CATSSDHSEFYEQYF
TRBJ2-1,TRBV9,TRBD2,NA,TGTGCCAGCAGCGTCGGGGGGGAGCAGTTCTTC,CASSVGGEQFF
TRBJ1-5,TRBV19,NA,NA,TGTGCCAGTAAATCCAGCGGCAATCAGCCCCAGCATTTT,CASKSSGNQPQHF
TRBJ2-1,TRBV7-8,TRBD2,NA,TGTGCCAGCAGCCGAGCCGGGACTAGGTCCTACAATGAGCAGTTCTTC,CASSRAGTRSYNEQFF
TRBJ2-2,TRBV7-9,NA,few,TGTGCCAGCAGCTTAACAGGGTGGGCCCCCACCGGGGAGCTGTTTTTT,CASSLTGWAPTGELFF
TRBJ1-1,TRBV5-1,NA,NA,TGCGCCAGCAGCCTTAGGGGGGGAAACACTGAAGCTTTCTTT,CASSLRGGNTEAFF
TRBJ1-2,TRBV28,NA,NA,TGTGCCAGCAGTTTACTACAGAGCTATGGCTACACCTTC,CASSLLQSYGYTF
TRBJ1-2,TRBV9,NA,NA,TGTGCCAGCAGCGTAGGAGAGGGTAGGATTTACGGCTATGGCTACACCTTC,CASSVGEGRIYGYGYTF
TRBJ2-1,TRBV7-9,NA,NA,TGTGCCAGCAGCTCTCCGAGGGACTCCTACAATGAGCAGTTCTTC,CASSSPRDSYNEQFF
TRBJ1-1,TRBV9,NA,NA,TGTGCCAGCAGTCCTACCGGGGCAATGAACACTGAAGCTTTCTTT,CASSPTGAMNTEAFF
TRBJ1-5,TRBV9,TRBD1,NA,TGTGCCAGCAGCGTAGGACAGGGAGGCAATCAGCCCCAGCATTTT,CASSVGQGGNQPQHF
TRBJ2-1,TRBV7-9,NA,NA,TGTGCCAGCAGCCCCTTAGAGGAGACGCACAATGAGCAGTTCTTC,CASSPLEETHNEQFF
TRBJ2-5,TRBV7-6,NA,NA,TGTGCCAGCAGCAACCCACTGGGGCGGAGGGAGACCCAGTACTTC,CASSNPLGRRETQYF
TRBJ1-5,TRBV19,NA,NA,TGTGCCAGTAGTATAGAGTGGGACATCGACAATCAGCCCCAGCATTTT,CASSIEWDIDNQPQHF
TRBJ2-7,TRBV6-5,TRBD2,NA,TGTGCCAGCAGTTACTCGGCTAGCGGGGATTCCTACGAGCAGTACTTC,CASSYSASGDSYEQYF
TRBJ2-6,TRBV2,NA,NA,TGTGCCAGCAGTGAATATGGGTCTGGGGCCAACGTCCTGACTTTC,CASSEYGSGANVLTF
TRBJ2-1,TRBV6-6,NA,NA,TGTGCCAGCAGTTACTGGCAGGATCATTACAATGAGCAGTTCTTC,CASSYWQDHYNEQFF
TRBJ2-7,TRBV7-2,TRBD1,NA,TGTGCCAGCAGCTCCTCCCCGGGACAGGGGCTATACGAGCAGTACTTC,CASSSSPGQGLYEQYF
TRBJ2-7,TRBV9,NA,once,TGTGCCAGCAGCGTAGGCGGCAGTTCGAGCTCCTACGAGCAGTACTTC,CASSVGGSSSSYEQYF
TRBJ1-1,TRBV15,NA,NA,TGTGCCACCAGCAGGTCGCCCACTGAAGCTTTCTTT,CATSRSPTEAFF
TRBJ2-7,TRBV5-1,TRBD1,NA,TGCGCCAGCAGCTTTGGCTCGGACAGGGGGCAATACGAGCAGTACTTC,CASSFGSDRGQYEQYF
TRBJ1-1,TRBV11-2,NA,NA,TGTGCCAGCAGGTTGACAGCTTTCGACACTGAAGCTTTCTTT,CASRLTAFDTEAFF
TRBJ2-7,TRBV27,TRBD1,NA,TGTGCCAGCAGTTTATCAGGGGGCTGGACCTACGAGCAGTACTTC,CASSLSGGWTYEQYF
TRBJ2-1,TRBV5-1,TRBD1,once,TGCGCCAGCAGCTTGTTGGGACAGGTATCTGGCAATGAGCAGTTCTTC,CASSLLGQVSGNEQFF
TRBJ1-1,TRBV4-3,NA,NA,TGCGCCAGCACCGAGGGAGGGACGAACACTGAAGCTTTCTTT,CASTEGGTNTEAFF
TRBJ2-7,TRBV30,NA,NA,TGTGCCTGGACCCGGCGGGGCTACGAGCAGTACTTC,CAWTRRGYEQYF
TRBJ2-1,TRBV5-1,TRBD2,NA,TGCGCCAGCAGCTTAGCGGGAGACCCGATCAATGAGCAGTTCTTC,CASSLAGDPINEQFF
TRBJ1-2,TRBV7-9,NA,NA,TGTGCCAGCAGCTTAGATACGGGTGGCTACACCTTC,CASSLDTGGYTF
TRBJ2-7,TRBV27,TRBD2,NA,TGTGCCAGCAGTATGTCCAGCGGGAGTATCGACGAGCAGTACTTC,CASSMSSGSIDEQYF
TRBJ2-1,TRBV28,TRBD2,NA,TGTGCCAGCAGCGGTTTCAGAGTCTCTAGCGGGCTGAATGAGCAGTTCTTC,CASSGFRVSSGLNEQFF
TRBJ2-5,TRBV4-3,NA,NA,TGCGCCAGCAGCGTCGGCAGGGGAGAGACCCAGTACTTC,CASSVGRGETQYF
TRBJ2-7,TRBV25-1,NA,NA,TGTGCCAGCAGTGACGGGCGGAGCGAGCAGTACTTC,CASSDGRSEQYF